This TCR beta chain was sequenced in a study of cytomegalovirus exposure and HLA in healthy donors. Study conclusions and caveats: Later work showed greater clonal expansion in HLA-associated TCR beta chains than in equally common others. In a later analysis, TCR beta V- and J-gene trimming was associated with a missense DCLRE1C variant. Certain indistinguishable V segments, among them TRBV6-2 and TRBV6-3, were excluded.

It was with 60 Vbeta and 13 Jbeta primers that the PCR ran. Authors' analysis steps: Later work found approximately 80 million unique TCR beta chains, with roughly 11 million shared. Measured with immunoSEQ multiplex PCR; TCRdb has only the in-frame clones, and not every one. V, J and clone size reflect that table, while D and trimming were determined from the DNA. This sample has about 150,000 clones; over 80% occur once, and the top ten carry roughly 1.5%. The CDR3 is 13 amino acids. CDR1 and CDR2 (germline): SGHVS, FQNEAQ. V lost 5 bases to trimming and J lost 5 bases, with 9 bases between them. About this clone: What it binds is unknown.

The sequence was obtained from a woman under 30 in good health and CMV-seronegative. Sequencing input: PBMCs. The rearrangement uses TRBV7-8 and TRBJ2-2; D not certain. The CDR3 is CASSPFMTGELFF. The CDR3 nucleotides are TGTGCCAGCAGCCCTTTTATGACCGGGGAGCTGTTTTTT.